This T cell receptor (beta chain) stems from a study of cytomegalovirus exposure and HLA in healthy donors. Study-level information: A prior analysis found about 110 million unique TCR beta sequences from approximately 200 million T cells. Broader study findings: Later analysis demonstrated an association between a missense DCLRE1C variant and TCR beta V- and J-gene trimming. Later on, an analysis showed TCR association rates differing by HLA locus, with DRB1 the most and HLA-C the fewest. The authors reported that TCR beta sequences could predict HLA-A and HLA-B alleles. These predictions were accurate for most subjects in the first cohort.

A remark on this clone: No antigen is known for it.

The germline gives CDR1 SGHVS, CDR2 FNYEAQ. CDR3 size: 15 residues. J was trimmed by 0 bases and V by 1 base; bases with no gene match: 2. It was with 60 Vbeta and 13 Jbeta primers that the PCR ran. Measured with immunoSEQ multiplex PCR; TCRdb has only the in-frame clones, and not every one. Counted here are approximately 200,000 clones, just under 75% occurring once; the ten biggest clones make up 4% to 5%. The sequence came from a man aged 25 to 40 in good health and CMV-seropositive. The chain is built from TRBV7-6 and TRBJ2-5; 7 positions match TRBD1. The sample comprised PBMCs. The CDR3 sequence is CASSLGGQHQETQYF. CDR3 nucleotides: TGTGCCAGCAGCTTAGGGGGACAGCACCAAGAGACCCAGTACTTC.